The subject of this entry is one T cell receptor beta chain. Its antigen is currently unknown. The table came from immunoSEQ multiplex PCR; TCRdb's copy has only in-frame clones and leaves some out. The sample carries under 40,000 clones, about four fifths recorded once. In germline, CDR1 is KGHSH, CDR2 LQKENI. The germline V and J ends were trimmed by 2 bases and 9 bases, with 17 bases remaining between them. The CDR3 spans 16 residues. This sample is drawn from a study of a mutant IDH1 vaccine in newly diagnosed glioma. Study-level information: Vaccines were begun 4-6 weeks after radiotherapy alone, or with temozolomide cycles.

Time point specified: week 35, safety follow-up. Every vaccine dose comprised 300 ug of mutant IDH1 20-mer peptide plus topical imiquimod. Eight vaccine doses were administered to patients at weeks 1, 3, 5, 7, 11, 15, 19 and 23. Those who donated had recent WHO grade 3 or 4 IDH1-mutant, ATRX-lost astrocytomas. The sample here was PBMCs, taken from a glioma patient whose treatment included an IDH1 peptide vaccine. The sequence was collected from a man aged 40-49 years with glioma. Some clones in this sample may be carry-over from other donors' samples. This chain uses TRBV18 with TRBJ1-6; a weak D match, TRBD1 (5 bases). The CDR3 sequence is CASSPGALSGGSPLHF. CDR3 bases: TGTGCCAGCTCACCAGGGGCCCTCTCCGGGGGTTCACCCCTCCACTTT.